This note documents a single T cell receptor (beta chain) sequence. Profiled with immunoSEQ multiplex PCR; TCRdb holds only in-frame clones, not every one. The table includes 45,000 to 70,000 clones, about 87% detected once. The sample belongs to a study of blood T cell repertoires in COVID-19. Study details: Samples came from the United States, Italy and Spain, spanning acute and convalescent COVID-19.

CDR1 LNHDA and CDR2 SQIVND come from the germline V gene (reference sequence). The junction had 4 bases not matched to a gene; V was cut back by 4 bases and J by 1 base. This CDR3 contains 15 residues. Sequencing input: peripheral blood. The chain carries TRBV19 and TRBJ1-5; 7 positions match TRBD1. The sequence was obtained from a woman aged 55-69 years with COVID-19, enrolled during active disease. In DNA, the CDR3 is TGTGCCAGTAGTAAGCAGGGGGAGAGCAATCAGCCCCAGCATTTT. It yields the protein CASSKQGESNQPQHF.